The source of this T cell receptor beta chain is a study of T cells after yellow fever vaccination. Study-level information: Low-cell-number fractions were prepared with SMART-Seq v4 Ultra Low Input. Study-wide points: After the booster, approximately 96% of CD4 and roughly nine tenths of CD8 primary-response clones were re-detected.

Between the trimmed V and J ends, which lost 2 bases and 1 base, there was a span of 7 bases. The CDR3 spans 14 residues. Germline CDR1 and CDR2: SGDLS and YYNGEE. This clonotype has just a few counts. Its specificity is unknown. TCRdb itself ran the 5' RACE reads through MiXCR, one entry per CDR3 protein. Counted here are 500,000 to 650,000 distinct CDR3 sequences, 12% occurring once; the ten biggest clones make up 14% to 15%. The TCR sequence derives from a man aged 25-40 years who received the YFV17D yellow fever vaccine. The V gene is TRBV9, the J gene TRBJ1-3; weak D call: TRBD1 (6 bases). The sequencing here drew on PBMCs, taken on the day of the yellow fever booster vaccination. The CDR3 reads CASSVGTSGNTIYF. CDR3 nucleotide sequence: TGTGCCAGCAGCGTGGGGACATCTGGAAACACCATATATTTT.